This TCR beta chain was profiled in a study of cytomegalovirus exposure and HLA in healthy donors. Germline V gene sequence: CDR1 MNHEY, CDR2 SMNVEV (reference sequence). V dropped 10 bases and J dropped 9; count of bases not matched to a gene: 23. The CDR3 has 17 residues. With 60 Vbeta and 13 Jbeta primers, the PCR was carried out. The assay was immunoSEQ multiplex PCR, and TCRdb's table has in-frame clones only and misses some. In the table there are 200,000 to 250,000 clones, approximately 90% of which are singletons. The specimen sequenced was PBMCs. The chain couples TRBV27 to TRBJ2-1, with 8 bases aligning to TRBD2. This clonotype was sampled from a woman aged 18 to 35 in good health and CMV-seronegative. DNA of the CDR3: TGTGCCACCTCCCGCCTGGCGGGAGGATTGAGTTTTGGTGAGCAGTTCTTC. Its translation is CATSRLAGGLSFGEQFF.